The next 13 T cell receptor beta chains were all read from a single sample in a study of T cell repertoires in cytomegalovirus infection. TCRdb re-called the reads with MiXCR, one entry per CDR3 protein. This repertoire shows 250,000 or so distinct CDR3 sequences, 9% to 15% found once; its top ten account for around 1.6%. Sequenced input: PBMCs. These receptors were collected from a human donor in good health (CMV status not recorded). Some clones in this sample may be carry-over from other donors' samples.

To note about this clonotype: This may be a read error: a much more frequent sequence differs by one nucleotide. The gene calls are TRBV19 and TRBJ2-5, with TRBD2 identical over 13 bases. Looked up from germline, CDR1 is LNHDA and CDR2 is SQIVND (reference sequence). This CDR3 has 15 amino acids. CDR3 sequence reads: CASSGTSGVQDTQYF. DNA for the CDR3: TGTGCCAGCAGCGGGACTAGCGGGGTCCAAGATACCCAGTACTTC.

The table lists this clonotype with many counts. This chain connects TRBV12-3 or TRBV12-4 to TRBJ1-2; D remains ambiguous. The CDR3 runs 13 residues. Trimming took 0 bases from V and 4 from J, leaving 6 bases between them. This chain's CDR3 is CASSLAGPYGYTF. The CDR3 region has the DNA TGTGCCAGCAGTTTAGCCGGGCCCTATGGCTACACCTTC.

This clonotype was recorded many times. V usage is TRBV7-2 and J usage is TRBJ1-1; D possibly corresponds to TRBD1 (5 bases). Trimming cost V 0 bases and J 4 bases, with 9 bases left between them. This CDR3 has 14 amino acids. Germline CDR1 and CDR2: SGHTA and FQGNSA. The CDR3 coding sequence is TGTGCCAGCAGCTTAGCTCCGGGGGGCACTGAAGCTTTCTTT. This codes for CASSLAPGGTEAFF.

This clonotype came up a few times. This rearrangement joins TRBV6-1 to TRBJ2-1; 11 nucleotides align to TRBD2. Germline CDR1 MNHNS, CDR2 SASEGT. V gave up 9 bases and J gave up 8 bases; unmatched junction bases: 9. The CDR3 is 14 residues long. The chain's CDR3 is CASLAGGFWDEQFF. The CDR3 DNA reads as TGTGCCAGTCTAGCGGGAGGTTTTTGGGATGAGCAGTTCTTC.

This clonotype was picked up many times. The J gene is TRBJ2-7, the V gene TRBV6-6; maybe TRBD1 (6 bases). Germline V gene data show CDR1 as MNHNY and CDR2 as SVGAGI (reference sequence). V was trimmed by 2 bases and J by 0 bases, leaving 20 bases between them. CDR3 length equals 18 residues. CDR3 sequence (DNA): TGTGCCAGCAGTTACGCAAACCCTACAGGGTCGAGCTCCTACGAGCAGTACTTC. It specifies CASSYANPTGSSSYEQYF.

In this sample, this clonotype turned up many times. This chain uses TRBV7-9 with TRBJ1-1, with D perhaps TRBD1 (6 bases). In germline, CDR1 is SEHNR, CDR2 FQNEAQ (reference sequence). This CDR3 has 17 amino acids. V lost 5 bases and J lost 0, with 19 bases in between. CDR3 DNA sequence: TGTGCCAGCAGCCCACTGGGGGGGAGGGGGATGAACACTGAAGCTTTCTTT. Translated: CASSPLGGRGMNTEAFF. Together with reference TRBV7-9 and TRBJ1-1, the CDR3 gives the full variable domain: DTGVSQNPRHKITKRGQNVTFRCDPISEHNRLYWYRQTLGQGPEFLTYFQNEAQLEKSRLLSDRFSAERPKGSFSTLEIQRTEQGDSAMYLCASSPLGGRGMNTEAFFGQGTRLTVV.

The table lists this clonotype with many counts. V gene TRBV19 combines with J gene TRBJ2-7; TRBD2 agrees at 10 bases. CDR3 size: 23 residues. Losses at the gene ends were 5 bases for V and 0 bases for J; bases not matched to a gene: 28. Germline V gene lookup returns CDR1 LNHDA and CDR2 SQIVND (reference sequence). This CDR3 reads CASSQFGSITNGVAGGLSYEQYF. CDR3 DNA: TGTGCCAGTAGTCAATTCGGGTCTATAACGAATGGAGTAGCGGGAGGCCTCTCCTACGAGCAGTACTTC.

In this sample, this clonotype turned up many times. The rearrangement uses TRBV7-2 and TRBJ1-2; 7 nucleotides match TRBD1. The CDR3 loop spans 15 amino acids. The germline V gene encodes CDR1 SGHTA and CDR2 FQGNSA. J gave up 2 bases and V 0 bases, and 3 bases lay outside the gene matches. The chain's CDR3 is CASSLAGTANYGYTF. The CDR3 DNA reads as TGTGCCAGCAGCTTAGCGGGGACAGCCAACTATGGCTACACCTTC. Complete variable domain (other parts from reference TRBV7-2 and TRBJ1-2): GAGVSQSPSNKVTEKGKDVELRCDPISGHTALYWYRQSLGQGLEFLIYFQGNSAPDKSGLPSDRFSAERTGGSVSTLTIQRTQQEDSAVYLCASSLAGTANYGYTFGSGTRLTVV.

This clonotype has only a few counts. The CDR3 sequence is CASRGAGQGYGYTF. The CDR3 region has the DNA TGTGCCAGCAGGGGGGCCGGACAGGGTTATGGCTACACCTTC. V is TRBV25-1 and J is TRBJ1-2; 8 nucleotides agree with TRBD1. Germline-derived CDR1 and CDR2 are MGHDK and SYGVNS. After removal of 6 bases from V and 5 bases from J, the junction contained 8 bases not matched to a gene. CDR3 length equals 14 residues.

A word on this clonotype: This may come from a read error, since a much larger clone is one base off. The chain carries TRBV6-2 or TRBV6-3 and TRBJ2-2, with 8 bases that match TRBD2. The CDR3 runs 18 residues. CDR1 MNHEY and CDR2 SVGEGT come from the germline V gene. The CDR3 sequence: CATSYSPSGSLSTGELFF. In nucleotides, the CDR3 is TGTGCCACCAGTTACTCGCCTAGCGGGTCCCTATCAACCGGGGAGCTGTTTTTT.

This clonotype was detected many times. The chain has TRBV7-2 and TRBJ1-2; 7 bases map to TRBD1. V was clipped by 5 bases and J by 1 base; unmatched bases: 7. Germline values: CDR1 SGHTA, CDR2 FQGNSA. The CDR3 runs 15 residues. CDR3 in DNA: TGTGCCAGCAGCCGCGACAGGGCTATTAACTATGGCTACACCTTC. It encodes CASSRDRAINYGYTF.

The chain joins TRBV20-1 to TRBJ2-1; D is perhaps TRBD2 (5 bases). The germline V gene encodes CDR1 DFQATT and CDR2 SNEGSKA (reference sequence). The CDR3 covers 12 residues. Trimming took 4 bases from V and 4 from J, leaving 8 bases between them. This chain's CDR3 is CSATGEYNEQFF. The CDR3 bases are TGCAGTGCTACCGGGGAGTACAATGAGCAGTTCTTC.

About this clonotype: This may come from a read error, since a much larger clone is one base off. CDR3 nucleotides: TGTGCCAGCAGCTTAGCGCGAGGACACTTCAAATCCTACGATCAGTACTTC. Amino acids: CASSLARGHFKSYDQYF. The genes are TRBV7-9 and TRBJ2-7, with a possible D match to TRBD1 (5 bases). CDR1 is SEHNR and CDR2 is FQNEAQ in the germline V gene (reference sequence). The CDR3 is made up of 17 amino acids.